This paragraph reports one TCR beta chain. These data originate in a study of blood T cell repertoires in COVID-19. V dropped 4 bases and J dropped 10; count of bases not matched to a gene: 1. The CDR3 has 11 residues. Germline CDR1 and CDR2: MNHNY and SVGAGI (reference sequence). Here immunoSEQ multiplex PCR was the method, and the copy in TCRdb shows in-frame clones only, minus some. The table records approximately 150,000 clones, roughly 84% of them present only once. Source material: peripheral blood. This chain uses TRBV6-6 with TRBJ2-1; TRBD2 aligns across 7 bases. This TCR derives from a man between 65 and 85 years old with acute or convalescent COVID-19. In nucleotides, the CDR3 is TGTGCCAGCAGTTCACTAGCGGAGCAGTTCTTC. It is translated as CASSSLAEQFF.